This TCR beta chain was recovered during a study of blood T cell repertoires in COVID-19. Generated by immunoSEQ multiplex PCR, the TCRdb table keeps only in-frame clones and is missing some. The sample has under 150,000 clones; about 85% are singletons. The CDR3 is 13 residues long. V shed 7 bases and J 5 bases; nucleotides not matched to a gene: 5. Germline V gene data show CDR1 as SNHLY and CDR2 as FYNNEI. Sequencing was performed on peripheral blood. The chain joins TRBV2 to TRBJ1-5, with 7 bases aligning to TRBD1. This receptor was taken from a woman in her sixties with COVID-19, enrolled during active disease. CDR3 amino acids: CASKTGPHQPQHF. The CDR3 nucleotides are TGTGCCAGCAAGACAGGGCCCCATCAGCCCCAGCATTTT.